This TCR beta chain was recorded in a study of brain T cells in children with intractable seizures. Profiling relied on immunoSEQ multiplex PCR, and the TCRdb table lists in-frame clones only, not all of them. The profile covers about 340,000 clones, with about 94% appearing a single time and roughly 6% taken by the ten largest. The CDR3 has 15 amino acids. Germline CDR1 and CDR2: SNHLY and FYNNEI. V shed 8 bases and J 13 bases; nucleotides not matched to a gene: 17. The time point is: blood from clinic visit 5 months post-surgery; TSC patient then seizure free. The sequenced cases were selected for having the highest brain T cell transcript signatures. Patients received at least one anti-epileptic drug before surgery. Comments on this clone: Its antigen is unknown.

General observations from the study: Absence of clones before surgery may stem from lower sequencing depth.

The source material was peripheral blood, sampled roughly 5 months after surgery. The genes are TRBV2 and TRBJ1-4; 9 nucleotides align to TRBD1. The receptor was derived from a boy under two years old with tuberous sclerosis and intractable seizures. The CDR3 region is CASAPGQGLIRGLFF. The CDR3 DNA follows: TGTGCCAGCGCTCCGGGACAGGGACTTATTCGGGGACTGTTTTTT.